This T cell receptor beta chain was captured by sequencing in a study of blood T cells in healthy people across ages. Whole-study context: In model experiments, template switching was able to capture about one barcoded beta molecule for every two T cells that were present.

Each sample provided at least 5 micrograms of extracted total RNA. This clonotype was seen a few times. Using a J-beta primer mix together with a sample-barcoded 5' primer, a second PCR was run for roughly 6 to 11 cycles. TCRdb itself ran the 5' RACE reads through MiXCR, one entry per CDR3 protein. The profile shows around 780,000 distinct CDR3 sequences, roughly 24% of them singletons. V was shortened by 2 bases and J by 8 bases, with 16 bases between the two germline ends. The germline gives CDR1 LGHDT, CDR2 YNNKEL (reference sequence). This CDR3 is 15 amino acids long. These same data were also listed under a study on T cells of mothers and their children. That study reports: Persistent microchimeric T cell clones were sought, and none were detected.

This TCR was sampled from a boy aged 5-17 years in good health. The chain couples TRBV3-1 to TRBJ2-4; D might be TRBD2 (5 bases). Sequences were obtained from blood. CDR3 amino acids: CASSQPMGSGDIQYF. The DNA of the CDR3 is TGTGCCAGCAGCCAACCGATGGGGAGTGGGGACATTCAGTACTTC. Full variable domain (outside the CDR3, taken from reference TRBV3-1 and TRBJ2-4): DTAVSQTPKYLVTQMGNDKSIKCEQNLGHDTMYWYKQDSKKFLKIMFSYNNKELIINETVPNRFSPKSPDKAHLNLHINSLELGDSAVYFCASSQPMGSGDIQYFGAGTRLSVL.